Here is one TCR beta chain with its context. The germline gives CDR1 SGHVS, CDR2 FNYEAQ. The CDR3 covers 15 residues. Trimming took 0 bases from V and 4 from J; bases not matched to a gene: 3. Researchers ran the PCR with 60 Vbeta and 13 Jbeta primers. Some clones are missing from TCRdb's copy, which holds only in-frame ones; the method was immunoSEQ multiplex PCR. The sample lists around 110,000 clones, 80% to 85% seen once, with less than 2.5% in the top ten. The data are from a study of cytomegalovirus exposure and HLA in healthy donors. The receptor comes from a man younger than 40 in good health and CMV-seronegative. The sequenced sample was PBMCs. The V gene is TRBV7-6, the J gene TRBJ2-3, with 8 nucleotides matching TRBD1. DNA for the CDR3: TGTGCCAGCAGCTTAGCGAAGACAGGGGCAGATACGCAGTATTTT. Translated: CASSLAKTGADTQYF.